The entry below gives a single TCR beta chain sequence along with its context. This specimen comes from a study of blood T cell repertoires in COVID-19. TCRdb's copy holds only in-frame clones and misses some; the assay was immunoSEQ multiplex PCR. Seen here are approximately 500,000 clones, roughly 89% observed once, and the top ten hold about 8%. The CDR3 spans 17 residues. Germline loops: CDR1 MNHEY, CDR2 SMNVEV (reference sequence). The V gene end was trimmed by 7 bases and the J gene end by 3 bases; junction bases not matched to a gene: 11. The TCR sequence derives from a woman aged 50 to 60 with COVID-19, enrolled during active disease. Sequencing was carried out using peripheral blood. V gene TRBV27 combines with J gene TRBJ2-3, with 12 bases matching TRBD2. The CDR3: CASTTPRLAGVTDTQYF. CDR3 nucleotides: TGTGCCAGCACCACGCCCCGACTAGCGGGGGTGACAGATACGCAGTATTTT.